This TCR beta chain was observed in a study of vaccination effects on CD4 cells after COVID-19. A few counts support this clone. What it recognizes is unknown. CD4+ T cells specific for antigen were expanded with viral peptide pools by the ViraFEST assay before sequencing. CD4+ T cells were isolated after less than 13 days of culture. Among the vaccine recipients, none had a prior SARS-CoV-2 infection, and nucleocapsid antibodies were negative. Repertoires were generated with immunoSEQ multiplex PCR, while TCRdb's copy carries only in-frame clones and drops some. This table holds 55,000 to 75,000 clones, approximately 79% found once. V gave up 4 bases and J gave up 3 bases, with 15 bases separating them. CDR3 length: 15 amino acids. Germline V gene sequence: CDR1 LGHNT, CDR2 FRNRAP.

The sequenced sample was CD4+ T cells from PBMCs cultured with HCoV-OC43 spike peptides, obtained before COVID-19 vaccination. Subset denoted: HCoV-OC43 spike overlapping peptide pool stimulation. This TCR derives from a human donor who received a COVID-19 vaccine. The gene calls are TRBV12-5 and TRBJ1-2; no definite D call. The CDR3 coding sequence is TGTGCTAGTGGTTCCTTCAGCGCAGAGTACTATGGCTACACCTTC. Protein: CASGSFSAEYYGYTF.